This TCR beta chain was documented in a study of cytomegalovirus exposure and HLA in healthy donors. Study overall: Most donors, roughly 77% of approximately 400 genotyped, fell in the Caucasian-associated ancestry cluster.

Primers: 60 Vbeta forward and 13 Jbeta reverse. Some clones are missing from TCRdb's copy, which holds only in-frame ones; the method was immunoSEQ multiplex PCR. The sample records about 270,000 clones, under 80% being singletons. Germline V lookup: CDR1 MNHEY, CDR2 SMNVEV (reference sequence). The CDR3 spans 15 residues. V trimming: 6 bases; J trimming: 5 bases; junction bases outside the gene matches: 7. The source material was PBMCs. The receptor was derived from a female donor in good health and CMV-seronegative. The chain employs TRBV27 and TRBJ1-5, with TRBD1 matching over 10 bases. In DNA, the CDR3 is TGTGCCAGCAGCGGTTCAGGGACAGGGGATCAGCCCCAGCATTTT. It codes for CASSGSGTGDQPQHF.